The clone carrying this TCR beta chain was found a few times. Its antigen is not known. The sample comes from a study of blood T cells in healthy people across ages. Germline trimming cut 5 bases from V and 1 base from J; bases unmatched to any gene: 6. CDR3 size: 15 residues. Germline lookup yields CDR1 SGHTA and CDR2 FQGNSA. Study observations and caveats: Older age coincided with a roughly linear decline in TCR beta diversity per million T cells.

Together with a sample-barcoded 5' primer, a J-beta primer mix was included in a second PCR lasting about 6 to 11 cycles. Each cDNA molecule, via a template-switch adaptor with 12 random nucleotides, was tagged. TCRdb re-analysed the 5' RACE reads in MiXCR, keeping a single row per CDR3 protein. The sample holds over 1,500,000 distinct CDR3 sequences, about two fifths seen once. Sequencing was carried out using blood. V usage is TRBV7-2 and J usage is TRBJ2-5, with 8 nucleotides matching TRBD2. The sequence came from a human donor in good health. The CDR3 region has the DNA TGTGCCAGCAGCCCCCGGGGGGGCCTCCAAGAGACCCAGTACTTC. Protein sequence: CASSPRGGLQETQYF.